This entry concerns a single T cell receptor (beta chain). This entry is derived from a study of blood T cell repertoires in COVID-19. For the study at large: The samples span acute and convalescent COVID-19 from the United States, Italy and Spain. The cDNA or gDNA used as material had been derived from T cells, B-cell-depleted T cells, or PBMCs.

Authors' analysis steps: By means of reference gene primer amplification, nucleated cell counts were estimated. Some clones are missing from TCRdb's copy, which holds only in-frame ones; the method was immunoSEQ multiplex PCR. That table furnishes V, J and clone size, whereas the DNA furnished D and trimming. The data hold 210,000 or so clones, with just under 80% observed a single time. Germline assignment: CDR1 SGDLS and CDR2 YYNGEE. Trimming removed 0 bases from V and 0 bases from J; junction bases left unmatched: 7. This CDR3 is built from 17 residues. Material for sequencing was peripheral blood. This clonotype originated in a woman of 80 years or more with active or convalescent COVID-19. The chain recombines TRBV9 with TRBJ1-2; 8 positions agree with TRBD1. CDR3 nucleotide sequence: TGTGCCAGCAGCGTAGGAGTGGCAGGGGGCTCTAACTATGGCTACACCTTC. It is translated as CASSVGVAGGSNYGYTF.